These 14 T cell receptor beta chains share one sample of origin, sequenced in a study of response to subunit inactivated influenza vaccine. One entry per CDR3 protein, called by TCRdb with MiXCR from the RT-PCR reads. In the table there are hundreds of thousands of distinct CDR3 sequences, 14% of which are singletons. This material consisted of PBMCs from blood, taken about 14 days before vaccination. All receptors come from a man aged 50 to 59 who received an inactivated influenza vaccine.

The CDR3 nucleotides read TGTGCCAGCAGCTTGTGGCAGGGCAGCGGGGAGCTGTTTTTT. Its protein product is CASSLWQGSGELFF. The chain is built from TRBV5-5 and TRBJ2-2; D is possibly TRBD1 (5 bases). The CDR3 contains 14 residues. The V end was cut by 1 base, the J end by 7 bases, with 11 bases between. Germline V CDR1 and CDR2: SGHKS, YYEKEE (reference sequence). Full variable domain (remainder filled in from reference TRBV5-5 and TRBJ2-2): DAGVTQSPTHLIKTRGQQVTLRCSPISGHKSVSWYQQVLGQGPQFIFQYYEKEERGRGNFPDRFSARQFPNYSSELNVNALLLGDSALYLCASSLWQGSGELFFGEGSRLTVL.

This clonotype was found a few times. The CDR3 DNA follows: TGTGCCAGCAGTGAATCTTCGATCTATGGCTACACCTTC. It specifies CASSESSIYGYTF. The chain recombines TRBV2 with TRBJ1-2; D unclear. The V gene's germline CDR1 is SNHLY and CDR2 FYNNEI. The germline V and J ends were trimmed by 2 bases and 4 bases, with 8 bases remaining between them. The length of the CDR3 is 13 residues.

The V call is TRBV2, the J call TRBJ2-1; 8 bases are a match to TRBD1. Germline-derived CDR1 and CDR2 are SNHLY and FYNNEI. The CDR3 spans 14 residues. Trimming cost V 2 bases and J 11 bases; bases outside gene matches: 8. The CDR3 loop reads CASSETVRTGKQFF. The CDR3 coding sequence is TGTGCCAGCAGTGAAACTGTGCGGACAGGGAAGCAGTTCTTC.

This clonotype was counted between two and nine times. CDR3 amino acids: CASSQGHRGTYEQYF. The CDR3, as DNA: TGCGCCAGCAGCCAAGGACACAGGGGGACCTACGAGCAGTACTTC. The rearrangement links TRBV4-1 to TRBJ2-7; 8 nucleotides align to TRBD1. Germline trimming cut 1 base from V and 2 bases from J; bases unmatched to any gene: 4. Germline V gene data show CDR1 as MGHRA and CDR2 as YSYEKL. The CDR3 contains 15 residues.

This clonotype has just a few counts. This sequence joins TRBV20-1 and TRBJ2-7; the D gene is possibly TRBD1 (6 bases). CDR1 and CDR2 from the germline V gene are DFQATT and SNEGSKA (reference sequence). The ends were cut back, 3 bases at V and 6 bases at J, with 15 bases in the middle. The length of the CDR3 is 13 residues. Here the CDR3 reads CSARGAGLIEQYF. The DNA for the CDR3 is TGCAGTGCTAGGGGGGCAGGTCTGATCGAGCAGTACTTC.

The rearrangement uses TRBV20-1 and TRBJ2-5; D gene ambiguous. The V and J ends lost 0 bases and 1 base respectively, with 6 bases between them. Per germline, CDR1 DFQATT and CDR2 SNEGSKA (reference sequence). The CDR3 runs to 13 residues. CDR3 amino acids: CSARDLAQETQYF. CDR3 nucleotides: TGCAGTGCTAGAGATCTTGCCCAAGAGACCCAGTACTTC.

In this sample, this clonotype turned up a few times. The rearrangement uses TRBV20-1 and TRBJ1-1, with D possibly TRBD1 on 6 matching bases. This CDR3 region has 13 residues. Trimming removed 0 bases from V and 7 bases from J, with 12 bases in between. Germline CDR1 is DFQATT and CDR2 is SNEGSKA (reference sequence). The CDR3 coding sequence is TGCAGTGCTAGAGAGCAGGGGTTTGGTGAAGCTTTCTTT. Translation: CSAREQGFGEAFF.

The chain uses TRBV6-1 and TRBJ2-1, with no clear D. V lost 5 bases to trimming and J lost 12 bases, with 17 bases between them. Germline-derived CDR1 and CDR2 are MNHNS and SASEGT. The CDR3 covers 13 residues. The CDR3 is CASSTDHRLRQFF. In DNA, the CDR3 is TGTGCCAGCAGTACGGACCACCGCCTTCGGCAGTTCTTC.

V usage is TRBV12-3 or TRBV12-4 and J usage is TRBJ2-7; TRBD2 might be the D (6 bases). This CDR3 has 17 residues. Trimming removed 2 bases at V and 0 bases at J, with 17 bases between. CDR3 region: CASSLSIGSGVSYEQYF. The CDR3 DNA sequence: TGTGCCAGCAGTTTATCGATCGGTTCGGGAGTCTCCTACGAGCAGTACTTC.

In its sample, this clonotype was seen a few times. This sequence joins TRBV12-3 or TRBV12-4 and TRBJ2-5; TRBD2 is a possible D gene (7 bases). This CDR3 is 14 amino acids long. V lost 5 bases and J 3 bases, leaving 13 bases between the germline ends. In DNA, the CDR3 is TGTGCCAGCAGTGCACGGGGGGCCAAAGAGACCCAGTACTTC. Its protein product is CASSARGAKETQYF.

This clonotype occurred many times. The chain carries TRBV27 and TRBJ2-3; D is unclear. V was cut by 7 bases and J by 0 bases, with 8 bases left in between. This CDR3 is built from 13 residues. CDR1 is MNHEY, CDR2 SMNVEV, per germline (reference sequence). The CDR3: CASKPHSTDTQYF. The DNA for the CDR3 is TGTGCCAGCAAACCACATAGCACAGATACGCAGTATTTT.

The sample holds many counts of this clonotype. The chain couples TRBV4-3 to TRBJ1-3, with a weak D call TRBD1 (6 bases). The CDR3 covers 16 residues. V lost 1 base to trimming and J lost 0 bases, with 10 bases between them. CDR1 and CDR2 (germline): LGHNA, YSLEER. The CDR3 DNA sequence: TGCGCCAGCAGCCAAGGGGGGGGCGACTCTGGAAACACCATATATTTT. This sequence encodes CASSQGGGDSGNTIYF.

V is TRBV24-1 and J is TRBJ2-1, with TRBD2 matching 16 bases. Losses at the gene ends were 4 bases for V and 13 bases for J; bases not matched to a gene: 6. In germline, CDR1 is KGHDR, CDR2 SFDVKD. CDR3 length: 15 amino acids. In DNA form, the CDR3 reads TGTGCCACCAGTGACCCGGGACTAGCGGGAGGGCCACAGTTCTTC. This codes for CATSDPGLAGGPQFF.

The chain employs TRBV2 and TRBJ2-3; 8 nucleotides match TRBD2. The trim removed 9 bases at V and 1 base at J, leaving 6 bases unmatched. The germline V gene encodes CDR1 SNHLY and CDR2 FYNNEI. The CDR3 is made up of 14 amino acids. CDR3 sequence: CARPGREGTDTQYF. The CDR3 DNA sequence: TGTGCCAGACCGGGGCGGGAGGGCACAGATACGCAGTATTTT.